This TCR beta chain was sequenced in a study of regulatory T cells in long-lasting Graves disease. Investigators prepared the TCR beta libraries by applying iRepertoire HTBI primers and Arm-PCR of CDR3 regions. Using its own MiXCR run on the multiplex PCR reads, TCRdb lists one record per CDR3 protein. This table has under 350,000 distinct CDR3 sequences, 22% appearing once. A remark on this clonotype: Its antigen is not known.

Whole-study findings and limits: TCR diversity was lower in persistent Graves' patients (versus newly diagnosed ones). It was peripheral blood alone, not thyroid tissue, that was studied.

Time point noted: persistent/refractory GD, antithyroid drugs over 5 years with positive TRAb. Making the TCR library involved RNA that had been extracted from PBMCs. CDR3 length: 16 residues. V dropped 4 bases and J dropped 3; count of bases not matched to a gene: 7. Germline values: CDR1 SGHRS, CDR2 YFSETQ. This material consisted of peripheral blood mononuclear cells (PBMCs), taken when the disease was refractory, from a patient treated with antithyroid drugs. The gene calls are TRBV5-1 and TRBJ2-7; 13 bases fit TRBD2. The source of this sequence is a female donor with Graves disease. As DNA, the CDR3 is TGCGCCAGCAGCCGCCAACTAGCGGGAGGGGGCTACGAGCAGTACTTC. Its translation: CASSRQLAGGGYEQYF.